What follows are 14 T cell receptor beta chains derived from one specimen sequenced in a study of blood T cell repertoires in COVID-19. The protocol was immunoSEQ multiplex PCR, while the TCRdb copy is restricted to in-frame clones and leaves out a portion. The sample has fewer than 300,000 clones; less than 85% are singletons. Source material: peripheral blood. The receptors come from a woman between 18 and 29 years old with acute or convalescent COVID-19.

This rearrangement joins TRBV9 to TRBJ2-1; 10 bases map to TRBD2. The CDR3 is 16 amino acids. Trimming cost V 2 bases and J 5 bases; bases outside gene matches: 7. Germline V gives CDR1 SGDLS, CDR2 YYNGEE. The CDR3 DNA reads TGTGCCAGCAGCGTGACCGGGACTAGCGTTAACAATGAGCAGTTCTTC. Translation: CASSVTGTSVNNEQFF.

The genes are TRBV19 and TRBJ2-2; 7 nucleotides agree with TRBD2. V lost 4 bases, J lost 4 bases, and 6 bases stayed unmatched. Germline-derived CDR1 and CDR2 are LNHDA and SQIVND (reference sequence). CDR3 length: 15 amino acids. The CDR3 nucleotides read TGTGCCAGTAGTAGGCGGGAGCCGGGCACCGGGGAGCTGTTTTTT. It specifies CASSRREPGTGELFF. Together with reference TRBV19 and TRBJ2-2, the CDR3 gives the full variable domain: DGGITQSPKYLFRKEGQNVTLSCEQNLNHDAMYWYRQDPGQGLRLIYYSQIVNDFQKGDIAEGYSVSREKKESFPLTVTSAQKNPTAFYLCASSRREPGTGELFFGEGSRLTVL.

A few counts support this clone. The CDR3 sequence: CASSTRTGTYEQYF. The CDR3 region has the DNA TGTGCCAGTAGTACGCGGACTGGAACCTACGAGCAGTACTTC. The chain employs TRBV19 and TRBJ2-7; the D gene is possibly TRBD2 (5 bases). This CDR3 is 14 amino acids long. Germline V CDR1 and CDR2: LNHDA, SQIVND (reference sequence). Trimming left V 4 bases short and J 2 bases short, with 12 bases between.

The rearrangement uses TRBV30 and TRBJ1-2; D is uncertain. The V end lost 7 bases, the J end lost 8 bases, and 20 bases lay between the germline ends. CDR3 length: 13 amino acids. CDR1 is GTSNPN and CDR2 is SVGIG in the germline V gene (reference sequence). The CDR3 reads CASPSPTATGYTF. Here the CDR3 DNA reads TGTGCCTCCCCTTCCCCGACTGCTACAGGCTACACCTTC. Filled out from reference TRBV30 and TRBJ1-2, the complete variable domain reads SQTIHQWPATLVQPVGSPLSLECTVEGTSNPNLYWYRQAAGRGLQLLFYSVGIGQISSEVPQNLSASRPQDRQFILSSKKLLLSDSGFYLCASPSPTATGYTFGSGTRLTVV.

This chain connects TRBV4-1 to TRBJ2-7; D may be TRBD2 (5 bases). The length of the CDR3 is 15 residues. Trimming shortened V by 0 bases and J by 1 base, and 10 bases separated the two germline ends. Germline V CDR1 and CDR2: MGHRA, YSYEKL. CDR3 bases: TGCGCCAGCAGCCAAGATTGGGGAGCGTCCTACGAGCAGTACTTC. Translating it yields CASSQDWGASYEQYF.

This chain joins TRBV7-9 and TRBJ1-3, with 9 bases aligning to TRBD1. CDR3 length: 15 residues. Germline values: CDR1 SEHNR, CDR2 FQNEAQ (reference sequence). Trimming cost V 4 bases and J 0 bases; bases outside gene matches: 1. This chain's CDR3 is CASSSQGASGNTIYF. The CDR3 bases are TGTGCCAGCAGCTCACAGGGGGCCTCTGGAAACACCATATATTTT.

The chain employs TRBV18 and TRBJ2-1, with a tentative D call TRBD2 (6 bases). Germline V gives CDR1 KGHSH, CDR2 LQKENI. The CDR3 consists of 18 residues. The V and J ends lost 3 bases and 0 bases respectively, with 18 bases between them. CDR3 residues: CASSPMNEAGRSYNEQFF. The CDR3 region has the DNA TGTGCCAGCTCACCTATGAACGAAGCGGGCCGCTCCTACAATGAGCAGTTCTTC.

The chain links TRBV19 to TRBJ2-1; TRBD2 agrees at 7 bases. This CDR3 has 16 amino acids. V was clipped by 4 bases and J by 4 bases; unmatched bases: 10. CDR1 and CDR2 (germline): LNHDA, SQIVND (reference sequence). The CDR3 sequence: CASSTLTGGMYNEQFF. CDR3 sequence (DNA): TGTGCCAGTAGTACCCTAACGGGAGGCATGTACAATGAGCAGTTCTTC.

CDR3: CASSFQIGQGSETQYF. Written as DNA, the CDR3 is TGTGCCAGCAGCTTCCAAATCGGACAGGGGTCCGAGACCCAGTACTTC. The J gene is TRBJ2-5, the V gene TRBV5-8; 9 nucleotides match TRBD1. Germline trimming cut 2 bases from V and 5 bases from J; bases unmatched to any gene: 10. The CDR3 loop spans 16 amino acids. Germline CDR1 SGHTS, CDR2 YDEGEE.

V gene TRBV6-2 or TRBV6-3 combines with J gene TRBJ2-7; a possible D gene is TRBD2 (5 bases). In germline, CDR1 is MNHEY, CDR2 SVGEGT. The V gene lost 2 bases and the J gene lost 0 bases, with 17 bases spanning the gap. This CDR3 region has 17 residues. The CDR3 region is CASSYRYARASSYEQYF. The CDR3 DNA sequence: TGTGCCAGCAGTTACCGATACGCGCGGGCGAGCTCCTACGAGCAGTACTTC.

This clone was observed a handful of times. The chain is built from TRBV11-2 and TRBJ2-1, with 7 positions matching TRBD2. Germline V CDR1 and CDR2: SGHAT, FQNNGV. The CDR3 has 16 residues. J gave up 8 bases and V 1 base, and 11 bases lay outside the gene matches. This CDR3 is CASSLVWVGGPYEQFF. In DNA form, the CDR3 reads TGTGCCAGCAGCTTAGTATGGGTGGGAGGGCCATATGAGCAGTTCTTC.

The chain recombines TRBV25-1 with TRBJ2-3; 7 bases are a match to TRBD2. The CDR3 is made up of 16 amino acids. V was clipped by 6 bases and J by 3 bases; unmatched bases: 12. Per germline, CDR1 MGHDK and CDR2 SYGVNS. CDR3 sequence reads: CASSPERGGYTDTQYF. The CDR3 bases are TGTGCCAGCAGCCCCGAGCGGGGAGGTTATACAGATACGCAGTATTTT.

This clone was picked up a small number of times. V and J are TRBV28 and TRBJ1-1; 9 bases align to TRBD1. V dropped 2 bases and J dropped 5; count of bases not matched to a gene: 6. The CDR3 spans 15 residues. The V gene's germline CDR1 is MDHEN and CDR2 SYDVKM. The CDR3 protein is CASSLGRTGETEAFF. CDR3 sequence (DNA): TGTGCCAGCAGTTTAGGACGGACAGGGGAAACTGAAGCTTTCTTT.

For this clone: Different DNA sequences within this sample yield the same CDR3. The chain links TRBV4-3 to TRBJ1-1, with 7 bases fitting TRBD1. The CDR3 runs 14 residues. Germline values: CDR1 LGHNA, CDR2 YSLEER. Unmatched junction bases numbered 3, after V lost 3 bases and J lost 2 bases. CDR3 amino acids: CASSQGTANTEAFF. The CDR3 DNA reads TGCGCCAGCAGCCAGGGGACAGCTAACACTGAAGCTTTCTTT.